The 17 T cell receptor beta chains presented below share a single source sample, sequenced in a study of T cell changes during pregnancy in multiple sclerosis. Profiling relied on immunoSEQ multiplex PCR, and the TCRdb table lists in-frame clones only, not all of them. The top ten clones hold roughly 3.3% of a sample with about 74,000 clones, roughly 90% of them seen once. The sample in question was peripheral blood, obtained after pregnancy. The receptors stem from a female donor in good health, enrolled as a control in a pregnancy study.

CDR3: CASSPRWETQYF. The CDR3 bases are TGTGCCAGCTCACCGAGGTGGGAGACCCAGTACTTC. The V and J genes are TRBV18 and TRBJ2-5; no clear D gene. V was clipped by 3 bases and J by 5 bases, with 7 bases between them. Looked up from germline, CDR1 is KGHSH and CDR2 is LQKENI. This CDR3 has 12 amino acids.

This clone appeared a few times. The rearrangement joins TRBV10-3 to TRBJ2-7; 8 bases are a match to TRBD1. CDR3 length: 11 amino acids. The V gene's germline CDR1 is ENHRY and CDR2 SYGVKD. Germline trimming cut 10 bases from V and 3 bases from J; bases unmatched to any gene: 2. DNA for the CDR3: TGTGCCAGCGACAGGGGCTACGAGCAGTACTTC. It translates to CASDRGYEQYF.

The chain's CDR3 is CASRGGGNTEAFF. For the CDR3, the DNA is TGCGCCAGCAGAGGGGGGGGGAACACTGAAGCTTTCTTT. This chain links TRBV5-1 with TRBJ1-1; possibly TRBD1 for D (6 bases). This CDR3 spans 13 amino acids. CDR1 and CDR2 from the germline V gene are SGHRS and YFSETQ. V lost 5 bases to trimming and J lost 1 base, with 9 bases between them.

The gene calls are TRBV7-9 and TRBJ2-7; D is undetermined. The V end lost 6 bases, the J end lost 3 bases, and 9 bases lay between the germline ends. Per germline, CDR1 SEHNR and CDR2 FQNEAQ (reference sequence). This CDR3 region has 12 residues. The CDR3: CASSRQIYEQYF. For the CDR3, the DNA is TGTGCCAGCAGTCGACAAATCTACGAGCAGTACTTC.

This chain links TRBV7-3 with TRBJ1-1; D may be TRBD1 (6 bases). The length of the CDR3 is 14 residues. Trimming stripped 2 bases from V and 4 bases from J, with 11 bases between. Germline lookup yields CDR1 SGHTA and CDR2 FQGTGA. In nucleotides, the CDR3 is TGTGCCAGCAGCTTAGTTTCAGGGGCCACTGAAGCTTTCTTT. It encodes CASSLVSGATEAFF.

V and J are TRBV28 and TRBJ2-6; D gene uncertain. The germline V gene encodes CDR1 MDHEN and CDR2 SYDVKM. V was pared by 2 bases and J by 0 bases, with 5 bases between. This CDR3 is 15 amino acids long. The CDR3 protein is CASSLTGSGANVLTF. Here the CDR3 DNA reads TGTGCCAGCAGTTTAACCGGCTCTGGGGCCAACGTCCTGACTTTC.

The chain combines TRBV10-3 with TRBJ2-1; TRBD2 matches 13 bases. J lost 10 bases, V lost 7 bases, and 7 bases had no gene match. Per germline, CDR1 ENHRY and CDR2 SYGVKD. The CDR3 has 14 residues. CDR3 loop: CAITKTSGGPEQFF. CDR3 nucleotide sequence: TGTGCCATCACCAAGACTAGCGGGGGGCCCGAGCAGTTCTTC.

This clone was observed a few times. CDR3 coding DNA: TGTGCCAGCAGCTTACTAACCTCGGGGACCTACGAGCAGTACTTC. As protein: CASSLLTSGTYEQYF. The V gene is TRBV11-2, the J gene TRBJ2-7, with D possibly TRBD2 on 5 matching bases. Trimming took off 2 bases at V and 2 bases at J, with 13 bases between the two ends. The CDR3 runs 15 residues. Germline loops: CDR1 SGHAT, CDR2 FQNNGV.

The chain recombines TRBV20-1 with TRBJ2-2; D is undetermined. CDR3 size: 11 residues. The V gene lost 6 bases and the J gene lost 4 bases, with 6 bases spanning the gap. CDR1 and CDR2 from the germline V gene are DFQATT and SNEGSKA (reference sequence). The CDR3: CSASRTGELFF. CDR3 DNA sequence: TGCAGTGCGAGTCGCACCGGGGAGCTGTTTTTT.

This rearrangement joins TRBV11-2 to TRBJ1-1, with D unresolved. Germline V gives CDR1 SGHAT, CDR2 FQNNGV. V was shortened by 1 base and J by 0 bases, with 6 bases between the two germline ends. The CDR3 has 14 residues. CDR3 in amino acids: CASSLGSVNTEAFF. In nucleotides, the CDR3 is TGTGCCAGCAGCTTAGGCAGCGTGAACACTGAAGCTTTCTTT.

The V call is TRBV4-1, the J call TRBJ1-4; no clear D. This CDR3 has 14 residues. The V and J ends lost 0 bases and 8 bases respectively, with 10 bases between them. Germline V gene sequence: CDR1 MGHRA, CDR2 YSYEKL. DNA of the CDR3: TGCGCCAGCAGCCAAGAGGAGGGATTGGAAAAACTGTTTTTT. Encoded protein: CASSQEEGLEKLFF.

CDR3 amino acids: CASSLLILAGGGEQYF. In DNA, the CDR3 is TGTGCCAGCAGCTTATTGATCCTAGCGGGGGGTGGCGAGCAGTACTTC. The chain carries TRBV7-6 and TRBJ2-7; 11 bases are a match to TRBD2. The germline V gene encodes CDR1 SGHVS and CDR2 FNYEAQ. The junction had 9 bases not matched to a gene; V was cut back by 2 bases and J by 6 bases. The CDR3 loop spans 16 amino acids.

V gene TRBV5-1 combines with J gene TRBJ2-7; D not certain. In germline, CDR1 is SGHRS, CDR2 YFSETQ. The CDR3 totals 12 residues. Trimming removed 6 bases at V and 2 bases at J, with 9 bases between. The chain's CDR3 is CASTDTAYEQYF. Here the CDR3 DNA reads TGCGCCAGCACCGACACGGCCTACGAGCAGTACTTC.

V and J are TRBV11-2 and TRBJ1-4; D gene ambiguous. This CDR3 is built from 13 residues. Per the germline V gene, CDR1 is SGHAT and CDR2 is FQNNGV. Between the trimmed V and J ends, which lost 5 bases and 8 bases, there was a span of 12 bases. CDR3 bases: TGTGCCAGCAGCCATGTGGCCAAGGAAAAACTGTTTTTT. Amino acid sequence: CASSHVAKEKLFF.

The rearrangement joins TRBV11-3 to TRBJ2-5; D remains unclear. V lost 0 bases, J lost 5 bases, and 4 bases lay in between. This CDR3 has 12 amino acids. The germline gives CDR1 SGHNT, CDR2 YENEEA. The DNA for the CDR3 is TGTGCCAGCAGCTTAGATCGGGAGACCCAGTACTTC. Protein product: CASSLDRETQYF.

The V call is TRBV15, the J call TRBJ2-1, with 10 bases fitting TRBD1. The V gene's germline CDR1 is LNHNV and CDR2 YYDKDF (reference sequence). The CDR3 is 20 residues long. Trimming removed 4 bases from V and 2 bases from J; junction bases left unmatched: 17. Written as DNA, the CDR3 is TGTGCCACCAGCACCCAAGGGGGACAGGGGCTATTACGACCCTACAATGAGCAGTTCTTC. Encoded protein: CATSTQGGQGLLRPYNEQFF.

The chain combines TRBV5-1 with TRBJ2-2, with a weak D call TRBD1 (6 bases). The CDR3 contains 16 residues. Per the germline V gene, CDR1 is SGHRS and CDR2 is YFSETQ. Trimming shortened V by 4 bases and J by 3 bases, and 16 bases separated the two germline ends. The CDR3 coding sequence is TGCGCCAGCAGCCCTCAGGGGATCCATCACACCGGGGAGCTGTTTTTT. Amino acids: CASSPQGIHHTGELFF.